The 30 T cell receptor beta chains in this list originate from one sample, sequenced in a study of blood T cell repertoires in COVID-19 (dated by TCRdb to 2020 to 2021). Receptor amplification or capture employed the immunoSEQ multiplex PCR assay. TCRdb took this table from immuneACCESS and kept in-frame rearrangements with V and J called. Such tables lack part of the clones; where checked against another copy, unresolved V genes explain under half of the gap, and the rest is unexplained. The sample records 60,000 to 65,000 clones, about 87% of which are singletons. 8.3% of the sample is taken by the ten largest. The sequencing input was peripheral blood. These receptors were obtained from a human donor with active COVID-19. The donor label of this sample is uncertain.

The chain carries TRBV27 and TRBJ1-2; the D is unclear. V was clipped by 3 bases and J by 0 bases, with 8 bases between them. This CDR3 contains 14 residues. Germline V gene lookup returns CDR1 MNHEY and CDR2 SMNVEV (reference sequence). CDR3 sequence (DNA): TGTGCCAGCAGTTTGACAAAAGCTAACTATGGCTACACCTTC. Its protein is CASSLTKANYGYTF.

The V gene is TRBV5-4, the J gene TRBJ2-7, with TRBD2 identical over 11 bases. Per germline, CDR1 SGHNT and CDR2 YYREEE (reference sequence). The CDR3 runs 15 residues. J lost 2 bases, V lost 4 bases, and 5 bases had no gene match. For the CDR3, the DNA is TGTGCCAGCAGCACTAGCGGGAGAGGAACCTACGAGCAGTACTTC. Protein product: CASSTSGRGTYEQYF.

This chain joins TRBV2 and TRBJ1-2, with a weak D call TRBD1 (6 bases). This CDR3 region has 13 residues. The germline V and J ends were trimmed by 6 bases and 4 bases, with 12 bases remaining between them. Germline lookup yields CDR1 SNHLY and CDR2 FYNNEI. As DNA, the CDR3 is TGTGCCAGCAGGCCCGAACAGGGCTATGGCTACACCTTC. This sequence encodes CASRPEQGYGYTF. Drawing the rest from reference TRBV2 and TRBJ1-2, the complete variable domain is EPEVTQTPSHQVTQMGQEVILRCVPISNHLYFYWYRQILGQKVEFLVSFYNNEISEKSEIFDDQFSVERPDGSNFTLKIRSTKLEDSAMYFCASRPEQGYGYTFGSGTRLTVV.

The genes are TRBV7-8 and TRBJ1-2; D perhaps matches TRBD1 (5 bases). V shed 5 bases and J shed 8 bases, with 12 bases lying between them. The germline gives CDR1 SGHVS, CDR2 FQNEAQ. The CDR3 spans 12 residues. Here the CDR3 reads CASSLGQGGYTF. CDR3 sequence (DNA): TGTGCCAGCAGCCTAGGGCAGGGAGGCTACACCTTC.

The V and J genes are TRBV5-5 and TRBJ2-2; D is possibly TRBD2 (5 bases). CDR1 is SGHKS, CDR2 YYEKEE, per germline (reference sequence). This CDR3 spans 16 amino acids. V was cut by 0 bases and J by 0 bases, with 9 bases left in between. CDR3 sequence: CASSLELGANTGELFF. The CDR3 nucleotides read TGTGCCAGCAGCTTGGAGCTGGGAGCGAACACCGGGGAGCTGTTTTTT.

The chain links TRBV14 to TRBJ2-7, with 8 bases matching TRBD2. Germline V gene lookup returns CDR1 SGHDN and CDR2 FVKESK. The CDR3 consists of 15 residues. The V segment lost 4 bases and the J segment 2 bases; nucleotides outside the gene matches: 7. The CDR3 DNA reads TGTGCCAGCAGCCCGTTAGCGGGGTCGCCCTACGAGCAGTACTTC. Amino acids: CASSPLAGSPYEQYF.

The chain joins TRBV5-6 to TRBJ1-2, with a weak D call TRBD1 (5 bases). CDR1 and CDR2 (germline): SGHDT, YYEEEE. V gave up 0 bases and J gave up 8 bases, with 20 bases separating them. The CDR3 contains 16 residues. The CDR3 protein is CASSLESGPRRGGYTF. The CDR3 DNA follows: TGTGCCAGCAGCTTGGAATCGGGACCCCGGCGGGGAGGCTACACCTTC.

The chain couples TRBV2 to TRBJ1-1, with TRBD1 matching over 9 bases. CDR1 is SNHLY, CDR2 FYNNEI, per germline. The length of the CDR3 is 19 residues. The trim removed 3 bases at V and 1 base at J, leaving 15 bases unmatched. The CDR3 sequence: CASSDPSRPGTGTNTEAFF. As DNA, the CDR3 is TGTGCCAGCAGTGACCCTAGTCGTCCCGGGACAGGGACGAACACTGAAGCTTTCTTT.

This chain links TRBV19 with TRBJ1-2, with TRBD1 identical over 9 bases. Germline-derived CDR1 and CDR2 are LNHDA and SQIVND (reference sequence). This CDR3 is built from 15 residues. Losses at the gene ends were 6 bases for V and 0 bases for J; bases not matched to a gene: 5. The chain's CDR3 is CASRKDRGSNYGYTF. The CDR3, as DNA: TGTGCCAGTAGGAAGGACAGGGGATCTAACTATGGCTACACCTTC.

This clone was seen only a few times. CDR3 in DNA: TGTGCCAGCAGTTTCCGGGGGATCACAGATACGCAGTATTTT. Residues: CASSFRGITDTQYF. The chain recombines TRBV27 with TRBJ2-3, with a tentative D call TRBD2 (6 bases). The CDR3 is made up of 14 amino acids. CDR1 MNHEY and CDR2 SMNVEV come from the germline V gene (reference sequence). Trimming pared 3 bases from V and 2 bases from J, leaving 9 bases between.

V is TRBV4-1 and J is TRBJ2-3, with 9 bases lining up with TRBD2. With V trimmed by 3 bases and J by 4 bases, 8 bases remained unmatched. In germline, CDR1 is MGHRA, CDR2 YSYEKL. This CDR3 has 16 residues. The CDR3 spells CASSHDEGLAADTQYF. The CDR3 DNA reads TGCGCCAGCAGCCACGACGAGGGACTAGCAGCAGATACGCAGTATTTT.

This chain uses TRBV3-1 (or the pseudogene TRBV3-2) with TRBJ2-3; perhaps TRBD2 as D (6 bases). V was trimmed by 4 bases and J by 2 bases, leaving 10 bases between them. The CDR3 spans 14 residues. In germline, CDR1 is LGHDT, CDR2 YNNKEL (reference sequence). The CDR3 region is CASSPGTVTDTQYF. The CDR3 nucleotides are TGTGCCAGCAGCCCTGGGACTGTCACAGATACGCAGTATTTT.

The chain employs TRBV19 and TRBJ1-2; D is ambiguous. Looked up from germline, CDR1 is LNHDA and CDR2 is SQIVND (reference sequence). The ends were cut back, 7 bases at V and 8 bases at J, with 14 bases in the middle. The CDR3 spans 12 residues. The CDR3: CASKREGAGYTF. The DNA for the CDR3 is TGTGCCAGTAAGAGGGAAGGAGCCGGCTACACCTTC.

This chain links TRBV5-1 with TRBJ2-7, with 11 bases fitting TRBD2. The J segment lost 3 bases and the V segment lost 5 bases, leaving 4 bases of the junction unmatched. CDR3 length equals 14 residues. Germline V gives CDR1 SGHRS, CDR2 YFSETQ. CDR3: CASSLAGGIYEQYF. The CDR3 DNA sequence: TGCGCCAGCAGTTTAGCGGGGGGGATCTACGAGCAGTACTTC.

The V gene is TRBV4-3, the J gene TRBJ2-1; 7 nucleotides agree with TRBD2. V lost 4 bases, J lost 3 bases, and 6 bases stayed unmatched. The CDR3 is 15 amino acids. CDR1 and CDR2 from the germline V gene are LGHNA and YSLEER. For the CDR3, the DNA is TGCGCCAGCAGCCCAGGACTAGACCACTACAATGAGCAGTTCTTC. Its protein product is CASSPGLDHYNEQFF.

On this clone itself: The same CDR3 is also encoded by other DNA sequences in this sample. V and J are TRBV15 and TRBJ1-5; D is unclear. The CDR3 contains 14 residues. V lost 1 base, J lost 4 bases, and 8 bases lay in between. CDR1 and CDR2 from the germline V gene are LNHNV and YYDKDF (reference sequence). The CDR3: CATSRAGGNQPQHF. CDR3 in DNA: TGTGCCACCAGCAGAGCGGGAGGGAATCAGCCCCAGCATTTT.

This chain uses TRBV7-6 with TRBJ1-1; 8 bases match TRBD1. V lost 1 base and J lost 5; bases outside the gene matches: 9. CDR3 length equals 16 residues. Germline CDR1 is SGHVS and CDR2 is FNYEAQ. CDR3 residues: CASSLGGGQGATEAFF. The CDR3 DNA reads TGTGCCAGCAGCTTAGGGGGCGGGCAGGGGGCTACTGAAGCTTTCTTT.

The CDR3 spells CASSPGTWAEAFF. The CDR3, as DNA: TGTGCCAGCAGCCCCGGGACTTGGGCTGAAGCTTTCTTT. The rearrangement links TRBV6-5 to TRBJ1-1; possibly TRBD1 for D (5 bases). Looked up from germline, CDR1 is MNHEY and CDR2 is SVGAGI. With 6 bases removed from V and 6 bases from J, the gap between germline ends came to 14 bases. The CDR3 extends over 13 amino acids.

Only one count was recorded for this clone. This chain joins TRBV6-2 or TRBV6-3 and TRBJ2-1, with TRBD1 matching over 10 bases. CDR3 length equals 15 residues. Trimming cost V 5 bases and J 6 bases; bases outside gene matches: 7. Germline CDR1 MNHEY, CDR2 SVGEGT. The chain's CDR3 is CASSPGDRGFNEQFF. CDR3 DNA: TGTGCCAGCAGTCCGGGGGACAGGGGATTCAATGAGCAGTTCTTC.

The CDR3 protein is CASSSSGPYNEQFF. The CDR3 bases are TGTGCCAGCAGCTCCAGCGGGCCCTACAATGAGCAGTTCTTC. This rearrangement joins TRBV7-6 to TRBJ2-1; tentative D call: TRBD2 (6 bases). Trimming left V 4 bases short and J 2 bases short, with 9 bases between. The CDR3 runs 14 residues. Germline CDR1 SGHVS, CDR2 FNYEAQ. Looking up the rest from reference TRBV7-6 and TRBJ2-1 gives the full variable domain: GAGVSQSPRYKVTKRGQDVALRCDPISGHVSLYWYRQALGQGPEFLTYFNYEAQQDKSGLPNDRFSAERPEGSISTLTIQRTEQRDSAMYRCASSSSGPYNEQFFGPGTRLTVL.

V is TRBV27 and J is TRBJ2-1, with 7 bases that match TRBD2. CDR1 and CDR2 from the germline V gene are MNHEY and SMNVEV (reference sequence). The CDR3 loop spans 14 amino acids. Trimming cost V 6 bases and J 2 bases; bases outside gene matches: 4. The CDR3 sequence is CASRSSGPYNEQFF. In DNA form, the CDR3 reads TGTGCCAGCAGATCTAGCGGTCCCTACAATGAGCAGTTCTTC.

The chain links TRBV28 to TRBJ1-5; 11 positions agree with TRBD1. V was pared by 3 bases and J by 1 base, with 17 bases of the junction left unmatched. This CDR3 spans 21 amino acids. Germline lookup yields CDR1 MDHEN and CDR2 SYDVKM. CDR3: CASSFPPPGQGVFYSNQPQHF. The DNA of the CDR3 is TGTGCCAGCAGTTTCCCTCCCCCGGGACAGGGGGTGTTCTACAGCAATCAGCCCCAGCATTTT.

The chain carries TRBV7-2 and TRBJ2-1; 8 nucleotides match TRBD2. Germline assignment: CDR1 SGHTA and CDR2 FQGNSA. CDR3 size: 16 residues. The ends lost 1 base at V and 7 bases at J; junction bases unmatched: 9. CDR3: CASSLVGGGTRNEQFF. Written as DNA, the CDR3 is TGTGCCAGCAGCTTAGTAGGCGGGGGGACCCGGAATGAGCAGTTCTTC.

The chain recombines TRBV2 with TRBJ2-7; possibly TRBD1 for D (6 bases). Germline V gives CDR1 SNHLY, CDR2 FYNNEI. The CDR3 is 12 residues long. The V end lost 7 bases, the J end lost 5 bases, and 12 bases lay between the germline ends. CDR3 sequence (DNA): TGTGCCAGCAAACAGGGTCTAGACGAGCAGTACTTC. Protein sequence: CASKQGLDEQYF.

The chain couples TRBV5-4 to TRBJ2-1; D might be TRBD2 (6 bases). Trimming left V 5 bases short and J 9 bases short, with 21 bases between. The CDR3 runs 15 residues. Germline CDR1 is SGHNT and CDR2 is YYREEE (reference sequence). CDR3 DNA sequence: TGTGCCAGCAGTTACGGGGCTAGCGAAGTTAGTGAGCAGTTCTTC. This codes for CASSYGASEVSEQFF.

This CDR3 reads CASSRTSGETQYF. The CDR3 bases are TGTGCCAGCAGTAGGACTAGCGGGGAGACCCAGTACTTC. The chain employs TRBV6-2 or TRBV6-3 and TRBJ2-5; 11 nucleotides align to TRBD2. The CDR3 has 13 amino acids. Unmatched junction bases numbered 1, after V lost 5 bases and J lost 5 bases. Germline V CDR1 and CDR2: MNHEY, SVGEGT.

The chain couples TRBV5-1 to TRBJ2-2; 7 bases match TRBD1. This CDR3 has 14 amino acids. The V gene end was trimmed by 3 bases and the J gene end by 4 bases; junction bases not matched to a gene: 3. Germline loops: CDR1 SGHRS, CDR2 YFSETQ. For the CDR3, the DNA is TGCGCCAGCAGCTGGCGGACAGGCACCGGGGAGCTGTTTTTT. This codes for CASSWRTGTGELFF.

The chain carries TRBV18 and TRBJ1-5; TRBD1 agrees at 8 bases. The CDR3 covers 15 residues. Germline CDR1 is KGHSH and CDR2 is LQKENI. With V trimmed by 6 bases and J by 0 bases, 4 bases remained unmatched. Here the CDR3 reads CASSTGDYSNQPQHF. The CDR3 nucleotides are TGTGCCAGCTCGACAGGGGACTATAGCAATCAGCCCCAGCATTTT.

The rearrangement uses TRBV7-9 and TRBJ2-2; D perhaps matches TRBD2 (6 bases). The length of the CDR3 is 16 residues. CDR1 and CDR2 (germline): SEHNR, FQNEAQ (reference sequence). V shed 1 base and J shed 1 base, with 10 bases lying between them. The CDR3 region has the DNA TGTGCCAGCAGCTTAGGAGGGAGGCAGAACACCGGGGAGCTGTTTTTT. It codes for CASSLGGRQNTGELFF. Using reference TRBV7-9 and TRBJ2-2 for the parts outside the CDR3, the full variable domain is DTGVSQNPRHKITKRGQNVTFRCDPISEHNRLYWYRQTLGQGPEFLTYFQNEAQLEKSRLLSDRFSAERPKGSFSTLEIQRTEQGDSAMYLCASSLGGRQNTGELFFGEGSRLTVL.

The CDR3, as DNA: TGCGCCAGCAGCCAAGAAGAGGGGAGGGGCAATGAGCAGTTCTTC. This translates into CASSQEEGRGNEQFF. The chain recombines TRBV4-3 with TRBJ2-1; 7 bases agree with TRBD2. Germline CDR1 LGHNA, CDR2 YSLEER. J gave up 6 bases and V 0 bases, and 5 bases lay outside the gene matches. CDR3 length: 15 amino acids.